This T cell receptor beta chain originates from a study of blood T cell repertoires in COVID-19. Looking at the study overall: Samples representing acute and convalescent COVID-19 were sourced from the United States, Italy and Spain. The cDNA or gDNA used as material had been derived from T cells, B-cell-depleted T cells, or PBMCs.

Under the authors' procedure: Researchers report that nucleated cell counts were estimated from reference gene primer amplification. The assay was immunoSEQ multiplex PCR, and TCRdb's table has in-frame clones only and misses some. V and J calls and clone size are as listed in that table; D and trimming were resolved from the DNA. The sample lists roughly 110,000 clones, 75% to 90% occurring once. With V trimmed by 5 bases and J by 4 bases, 4 bases remained unmatched. This CDR3 is built from 14 residues. The V gene's germline CDR1 is SGHNT and CDR2 YENEEA. The V call is TRBV11-3, the J call TRBJ2-1, with 8 bases matching TRBD1. The sequencing sample was made of peripheral blood. The receptor's source is a woman between 70 and 85 years old with acute or convalescent COVID-19. DNA of the CDR3: TGTGCCAGCAGCCAGGGGACAGGATACAATGAGCAGTTCTTC. This sequence encodes CASSQGTGYNEQFF.